Sequencing of this T cell receptor beta chain was carried out in a study of identical twins. Broader study findings: Analyses based on zero insertions could be partly confounded by invariant MAIT and iNKT cells.

MiXCR was run by TCRdb on the 5' RACE reads, yielding one entry per CDR3 protein. The sample holds 400,000 to 600,000 distinct CDR3 sequences, around 24% seen once. The table lists this clonotype with a few counts. Antigen unknown. Trimming cost V 6 bases and J 2 bases; bases outside gene matches: 5. Germline V gene lookup returns CDR1 WNHNN and CDR2 SYGVQD (reference sequence). CDR3 length: 14 residues. These same records also appear under a second study, on yellow fever vaccine responses in identical twins.

V usage is TRBV10-1 and J usage is TRBJ2-5; TRBD1 matches 8 bases. The sequence was obtained from a woman aged 18-35 years in good health. The sequencing input was CD4+ T cells sorted from blood. CDR3 loop: CASRTDRAQETQYF. CDR3 in DNA: TGCGCCAGCAGGACGGACAGGGCACAAGAGACCCAGTACTTC.